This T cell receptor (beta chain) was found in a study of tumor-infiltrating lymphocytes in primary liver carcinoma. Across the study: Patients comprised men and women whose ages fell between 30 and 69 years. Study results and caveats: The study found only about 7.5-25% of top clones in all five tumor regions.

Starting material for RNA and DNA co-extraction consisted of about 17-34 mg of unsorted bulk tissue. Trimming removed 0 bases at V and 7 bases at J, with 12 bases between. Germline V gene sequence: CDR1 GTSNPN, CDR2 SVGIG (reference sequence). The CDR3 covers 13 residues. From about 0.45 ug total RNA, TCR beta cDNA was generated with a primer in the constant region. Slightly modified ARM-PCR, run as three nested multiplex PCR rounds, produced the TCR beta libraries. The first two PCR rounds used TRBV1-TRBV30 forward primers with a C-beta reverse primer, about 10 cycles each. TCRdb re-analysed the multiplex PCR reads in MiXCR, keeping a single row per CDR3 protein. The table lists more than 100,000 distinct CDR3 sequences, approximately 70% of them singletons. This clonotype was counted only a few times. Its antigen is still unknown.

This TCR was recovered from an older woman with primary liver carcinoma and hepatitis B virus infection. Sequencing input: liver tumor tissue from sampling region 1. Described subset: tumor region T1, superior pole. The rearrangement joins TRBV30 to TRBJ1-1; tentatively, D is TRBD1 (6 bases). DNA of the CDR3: TGTGCCTGGAGTGTCGGGGGGCAGGATGAAGCTTTCTTT. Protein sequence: CAWSVGGQDEAFF.